This T cell receptor (beta chain) was sequenced in a study of HIV-infected patients and healthy controls. Study outcomes and limitations: With just sixteen HIV-infected individuals processed, the findings' generality was considered strongly limited. In healthy controls, MAIT alpha CDR3s were common; in HIV+ repertoires, severely depleted. HIV-associated CDR3 frequencies dropped significantly during therapy; CMV-associated ones, mostly rising, changed nonsignificantly.

The germline V gene has CDR1 KGHSH and CDR2 LQKENI. The CDR3 spans 15 residues. Trimming left V 0 bases short and J 0 bases short, with 8 bases between. Alpha and beta constant-region primers primed reverse transcription of 400 to 500 ng RNA. Each of the alpha and beta chains got its own library through chain-specific third strand synthesis with indices. All rearrangements within a chain used one primer pair; cDNA molecules carried barcodes. TCRdb itself ran the 5' RACE reads through MiXCR, one entry per CDR3 protein. The repertoire consists of about 12,000 distinct CDR3 sequences, with roughly 11% occurring once and the leading ten covering over 6%. No cell fractionation was done, so the repertoire covers all unsorted peripheral blood T cells. Within the sample, this clonotype is medium-sized (0.01 to 0.1%). Its antigen is not identified.

The rearrangement links TRBV18 to TRBJ1-1; maybe TRBD1 (6 bases). The sample was blood. The source of this sequence is an adult in good health. The CDR3 nucleotides are TGTGCCAGCTCACCACCGGGACATATGAACACTGAAGCTTTCTTT. Protein product: CASSPPGHMNTEAFF.